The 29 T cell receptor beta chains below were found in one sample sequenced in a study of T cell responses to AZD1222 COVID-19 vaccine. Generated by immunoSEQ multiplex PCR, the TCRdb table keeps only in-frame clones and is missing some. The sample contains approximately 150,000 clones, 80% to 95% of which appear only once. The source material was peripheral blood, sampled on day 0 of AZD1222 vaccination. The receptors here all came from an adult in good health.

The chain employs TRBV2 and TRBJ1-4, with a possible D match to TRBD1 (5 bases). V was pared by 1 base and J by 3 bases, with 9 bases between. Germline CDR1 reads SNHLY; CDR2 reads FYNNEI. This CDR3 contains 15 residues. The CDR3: CASSEGRVANEKLFF. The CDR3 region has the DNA TGTGCCAGCAGTGAAGGCAGGGTGGCTAATGAAAAACTGTTTTTT. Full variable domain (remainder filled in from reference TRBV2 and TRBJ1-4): EPEVTQTPSHQVTQMGQEVILRCVPISNHLYFYWYRQILGQKVEFLVSFYNNEISEKSEIFDDQFSVERPDGSNFTLKIRSTKLEDSAMYFCASSEGRVANEKLFFGSGTQLSVL.

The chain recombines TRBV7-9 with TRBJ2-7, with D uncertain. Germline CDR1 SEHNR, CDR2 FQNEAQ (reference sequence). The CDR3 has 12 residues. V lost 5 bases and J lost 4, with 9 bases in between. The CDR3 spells CASSAGMYEQYF. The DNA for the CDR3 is TGTGCCAGCAGCGCCGGAATGTACGAGCAGTACTTC.

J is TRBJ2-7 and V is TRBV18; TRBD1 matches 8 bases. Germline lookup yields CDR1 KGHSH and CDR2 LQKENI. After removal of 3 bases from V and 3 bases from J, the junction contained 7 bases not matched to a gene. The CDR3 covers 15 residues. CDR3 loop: CASSPSLDRGYEQYF. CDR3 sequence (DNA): TGTGCCAGCTCACCGTCTTTAGACAGGGGCTACGAGCAGTACTTC.

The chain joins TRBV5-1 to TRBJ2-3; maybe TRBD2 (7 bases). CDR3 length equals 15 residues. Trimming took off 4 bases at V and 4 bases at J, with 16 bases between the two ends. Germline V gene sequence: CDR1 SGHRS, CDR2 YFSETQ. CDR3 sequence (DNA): TGCGCCAGCAGCCCTGTGGAGGGGGGGGCAGATACGCAGTATTTT. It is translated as CASSPVEGGADTQYF.

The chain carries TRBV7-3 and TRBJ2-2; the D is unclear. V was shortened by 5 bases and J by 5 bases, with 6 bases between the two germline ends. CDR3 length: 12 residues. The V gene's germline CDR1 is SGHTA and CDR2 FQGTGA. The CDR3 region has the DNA TGTGCCAGCAGCCGGTTGACCGGGGAGCTGTTTTTT. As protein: CASSRLTGELFF.

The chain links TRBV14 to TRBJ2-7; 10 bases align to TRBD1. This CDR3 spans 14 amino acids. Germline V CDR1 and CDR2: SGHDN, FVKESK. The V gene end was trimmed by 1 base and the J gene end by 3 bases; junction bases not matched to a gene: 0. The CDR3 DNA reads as TGTGCCAGCAGCCAAGGGACAGGGGGCTACGAGCAGTACTTC. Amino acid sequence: CASSQGTGGYEQYF. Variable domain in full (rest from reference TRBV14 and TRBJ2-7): EAGVTQFPSHSVIEKGQTVTLRCDPISGHDNLYWYRRVMGKEIKFLLHFVKESKQDESGMPNNRFLAERTGGTYSTLKVQPAELEDSGVYFCASSQGTGGYEQYFGPGTRLTVT.

The CDR3 region is CASSLGGGTQYF. The DNA of the CDR3 is TGTGCCAGCAGTTTAGGTGGAGGGACCCAGTACTTC. This rearrangement joins TRBV27 to TRBJ2-5; maybe TRBD2 (5 bases). The length of the CDR3 is 12 residues. The V end lost 2 bases, the J end lost 7 bases, and 8 bases lay between the germline ends. CDR1 and CDR2 from the germline V gene are MNHEY and SMNVEV (reference sequence).

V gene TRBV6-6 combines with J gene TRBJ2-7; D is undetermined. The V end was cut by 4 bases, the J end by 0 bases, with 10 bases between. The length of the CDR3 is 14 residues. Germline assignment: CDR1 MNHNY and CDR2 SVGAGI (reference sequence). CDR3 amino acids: CASSSVTYSYEQYF. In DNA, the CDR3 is TGTGCCAGCAGTTCAGTCACGTACTCCTACGAGCAGTACTTC.

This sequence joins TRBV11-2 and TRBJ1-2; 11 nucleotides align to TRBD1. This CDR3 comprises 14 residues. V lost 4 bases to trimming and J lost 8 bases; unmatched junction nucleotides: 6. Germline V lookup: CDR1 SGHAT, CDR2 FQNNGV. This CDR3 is CASSSGQGARGYTF. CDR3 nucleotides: TGTGCCAGCAGCTCCGGACAGGGGGCTAGAGGCTACACCTTC.

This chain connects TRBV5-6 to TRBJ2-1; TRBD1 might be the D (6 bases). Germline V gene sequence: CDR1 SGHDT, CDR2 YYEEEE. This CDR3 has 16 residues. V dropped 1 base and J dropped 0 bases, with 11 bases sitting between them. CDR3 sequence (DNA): TGTGCCAGCAGCTTGCTAAGGGGGAGCTCCTACAATGAGCAGTTCTTC. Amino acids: CASSLLRGSSYNEQFF.

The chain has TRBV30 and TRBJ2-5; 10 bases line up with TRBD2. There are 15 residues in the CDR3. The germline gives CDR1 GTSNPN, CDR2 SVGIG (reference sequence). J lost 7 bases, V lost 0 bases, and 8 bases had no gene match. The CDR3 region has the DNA TGTGCCTGGAGTGTAAGCGGGAGGGCCGGTGGGACCCAGTACTTC. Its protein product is CAWSVSGRAGGTQYF.

The CDR3 DNA sequence: TGTGCCAGCAGGAGGCCCCGGACGGGGAGTGGGGGCTACACCTTC. This sequence encodes CASRRPRTGSGGYTF. This chain links TRBV27 with TRBJ1-2; no firm D call. The CDR3 consists of 15 residues. Germline CDR1 MNHEY, CDR2 SMNVEV (reference sequence). The germline V and J ends were trimmed by 6 bases and 8 bases, with 22 bases remaining between them.

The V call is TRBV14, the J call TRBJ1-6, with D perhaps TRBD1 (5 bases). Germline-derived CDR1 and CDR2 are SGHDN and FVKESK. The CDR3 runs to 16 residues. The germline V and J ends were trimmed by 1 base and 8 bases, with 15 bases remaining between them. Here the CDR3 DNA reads TGTGCCAGCAGCCAAGCCGTCAGGGTAGCGGATTCACCCCTCCACTTT. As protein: CASSQAVRVADSPLHF.

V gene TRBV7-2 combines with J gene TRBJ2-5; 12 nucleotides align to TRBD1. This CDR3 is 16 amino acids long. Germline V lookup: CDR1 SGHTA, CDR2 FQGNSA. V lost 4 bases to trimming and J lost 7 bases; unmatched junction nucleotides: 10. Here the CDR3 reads CASSSPGQGAMVTQYF. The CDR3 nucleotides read TGTGCCAGCAGCTCCCCGGGACAGGGGGCTATGGTGACCCAGTACTTC.

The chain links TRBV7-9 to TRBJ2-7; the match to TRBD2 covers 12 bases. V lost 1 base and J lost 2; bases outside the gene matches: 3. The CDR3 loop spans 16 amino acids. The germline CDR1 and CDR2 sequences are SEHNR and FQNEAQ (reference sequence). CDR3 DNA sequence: TGTGCCAGCAGCTTAGGCACTAGCGGGGGGCCCTACGAGCAGTACTTC. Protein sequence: CASSLGTSGGPYEQYF.

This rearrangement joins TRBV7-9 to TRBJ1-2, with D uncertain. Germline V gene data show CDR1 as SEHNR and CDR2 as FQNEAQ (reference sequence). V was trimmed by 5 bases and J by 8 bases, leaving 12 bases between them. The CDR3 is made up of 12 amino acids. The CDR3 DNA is TGTGCCAGCAGCGTAGGCACGAGGGGCTACACCTTC. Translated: CASSVGTRGYTF.

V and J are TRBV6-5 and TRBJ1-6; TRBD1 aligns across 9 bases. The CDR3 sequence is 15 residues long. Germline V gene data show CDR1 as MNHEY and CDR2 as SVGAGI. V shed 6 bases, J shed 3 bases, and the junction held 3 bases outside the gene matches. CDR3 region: CASRTGGNYNSPLHF. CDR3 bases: TGTGCCAGCAGGACAGGGGGAAACTATAATTCACCCCTCCACTTT.

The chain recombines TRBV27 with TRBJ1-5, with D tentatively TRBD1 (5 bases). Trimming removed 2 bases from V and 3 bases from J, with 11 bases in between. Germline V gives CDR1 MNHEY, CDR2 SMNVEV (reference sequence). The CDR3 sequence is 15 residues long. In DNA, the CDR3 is TGTGCCAGCAGTTTAGGGTTGGGGGTCAATCAGCCCCAGCATTTT. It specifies CASSLGLGVNQPQHF.

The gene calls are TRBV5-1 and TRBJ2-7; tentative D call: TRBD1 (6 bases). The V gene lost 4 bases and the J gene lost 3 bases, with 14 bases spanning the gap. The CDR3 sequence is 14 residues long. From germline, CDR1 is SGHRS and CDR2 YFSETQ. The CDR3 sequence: CASSPTGTNYEQYF. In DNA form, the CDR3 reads TGCGCCAGCAGCCCTACCGGGACAAACTACGAGCAGTACTTC.

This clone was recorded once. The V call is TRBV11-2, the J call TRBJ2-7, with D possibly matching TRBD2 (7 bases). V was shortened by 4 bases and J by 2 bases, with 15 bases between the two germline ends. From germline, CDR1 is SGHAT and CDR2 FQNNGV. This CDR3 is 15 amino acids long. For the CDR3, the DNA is TGTGCCAGCAGCTCTACAGGGACTATTACCTACGAGCAGTACTTC. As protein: CASSSTGTITYEQYF.

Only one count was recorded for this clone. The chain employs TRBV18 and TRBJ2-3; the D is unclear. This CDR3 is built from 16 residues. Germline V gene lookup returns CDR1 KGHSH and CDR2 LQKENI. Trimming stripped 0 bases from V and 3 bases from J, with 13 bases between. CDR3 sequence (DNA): TGTGCCAGCTCACCACCGTTATTGTTGTTGACAGATACGCAGTATTTT. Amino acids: CASSPPLLLLTDTQYF. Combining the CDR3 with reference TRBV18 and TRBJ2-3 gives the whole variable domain NAGVMQNPRHLVRRRGQEARLRCSPMKGHSHVYWYRQLPEEGLKFMVYLQKENIIDESGMPKERFSAEFPKEGPSILRIQQVVRGDSAAYFCASSPPLLLLTDTQYFGPGTRLTVL.

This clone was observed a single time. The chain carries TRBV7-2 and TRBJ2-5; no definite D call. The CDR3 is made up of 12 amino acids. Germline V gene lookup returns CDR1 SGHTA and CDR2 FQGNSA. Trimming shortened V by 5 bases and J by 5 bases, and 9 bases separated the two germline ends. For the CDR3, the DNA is TGTGCCAGCAGCCCCTTTGGCGAGACCCAGTACTTC. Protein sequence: CASSPFGETQYF. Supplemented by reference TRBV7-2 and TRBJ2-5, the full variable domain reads GAGVSQSPSNKVTEKGKDVELRCDPISGHTALYWYRQSLGQGLEFLIYFQGNSAPDKSGLPSDRFSAERTGGSVSTLTIQRTQQEDSAVYLCASSPFGETQYFGPGTRLLVL.

The chain's CDR3 is CASSGDRSTDTQYF. The CDR3 DNA reads TGTGCCAGCAGTGGGGACAGAAGCACAGATACGCAGTATTTT. The chain combines TRBV2 with TRBJ2-3; the match to TRBD1 covers 7 bases. The germline V gene has CDR1 SNHLY and CDR2 FYNNEI. J lost 0 bases, V lost 4 bases, and 1 base had no gene match. This CDR3 has 14 amino acids.

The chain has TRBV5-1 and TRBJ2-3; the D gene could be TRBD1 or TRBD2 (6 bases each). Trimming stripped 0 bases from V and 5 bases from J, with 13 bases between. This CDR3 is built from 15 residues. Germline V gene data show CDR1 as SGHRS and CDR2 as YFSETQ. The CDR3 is CASSLDRGTRDTQYF. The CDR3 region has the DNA TGCGCCAGCAGCTTGGATCGCGGGACACGAGATACGCAGTATTTT. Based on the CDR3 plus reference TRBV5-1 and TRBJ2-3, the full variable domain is KAGVTQTPRYLIKTRGQQVTLSCSPISGHRSVSWYQQTPGQGLQFLFEYFSETQRNKGNFPGRFSGRQFSNSRSEMNVSTLELGDSALYLCASSLDRGTRDTQYFGPGTRLTVL.

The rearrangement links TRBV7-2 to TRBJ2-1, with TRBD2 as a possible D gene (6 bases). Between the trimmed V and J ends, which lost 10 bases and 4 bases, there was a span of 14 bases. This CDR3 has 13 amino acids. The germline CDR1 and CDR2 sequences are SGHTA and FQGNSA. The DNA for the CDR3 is TGTGCCACCCGGGACTCAATATACAATGAGCAGTTCTTC. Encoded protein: CATRDSIYNEQFF.

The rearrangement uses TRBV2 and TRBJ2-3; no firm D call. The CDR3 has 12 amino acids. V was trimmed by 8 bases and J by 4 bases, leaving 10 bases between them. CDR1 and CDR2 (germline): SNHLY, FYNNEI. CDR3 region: CASRLWSDTQYF. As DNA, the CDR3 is TGTGCCAGCCGTCTCTGGTCAGATACGCAGTATTTT.

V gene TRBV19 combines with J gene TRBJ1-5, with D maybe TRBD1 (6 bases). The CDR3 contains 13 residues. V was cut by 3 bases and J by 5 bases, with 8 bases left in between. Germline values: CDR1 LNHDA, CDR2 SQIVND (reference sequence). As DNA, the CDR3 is TGTGCCAGTAGTATGGGGGGGCATCAGCCCCAGCATTTT. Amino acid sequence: CASSMGGHQPQHF.

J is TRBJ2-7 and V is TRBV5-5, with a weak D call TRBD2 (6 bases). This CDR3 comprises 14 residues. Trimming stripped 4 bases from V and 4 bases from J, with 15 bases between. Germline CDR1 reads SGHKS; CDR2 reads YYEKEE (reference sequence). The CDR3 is CASSPWTGTYEQYF. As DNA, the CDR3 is TGTGCCAGCAGCCCCTGGACTGGGACTTACGAGCAGTACTTC.

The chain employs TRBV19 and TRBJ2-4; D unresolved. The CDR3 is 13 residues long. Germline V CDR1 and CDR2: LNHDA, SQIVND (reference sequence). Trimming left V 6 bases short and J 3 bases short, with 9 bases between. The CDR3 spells CASRGWGKNIQYF. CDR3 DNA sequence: TGTGCCAGTAGAGGGTGGGGCAAAAACATTCAGTACTTC.